This T cell receptor beta chain was observed in a study of beta chain features in type 1 diabetes. Concerning this clone itself: The germline gene is not matched at one end of the junction; a read error may be the cause.

The sequenced template was cDNA made from the entire isolated RNA. Regulatory, naive and central memory T cell samples averaged around 3.6 million reads. The table came from immunoSEQ multiplex PCR; TCRdb's copy has only in-frame clones and leaves some out. Of 250,000 or so clones listed, about 71% are singletons. The V gene's germline CDR1 is SGHTA and CDR2 FQGNSA. The CDR3 runs 15 residues. Sequenced material: naive CD4+ T cells from blood. The chain links TRBV7-2 to TRBJ1-2; 8 bases are a match to TRBD1. This sequence was found in a man under 40 in good health. The CDR3 region has the DNA TGTGCCAGCAGCTTAGAGGACAGGGCCACTCGGCAGTTGCCCTTC. It codes for CASSLEDRATRQLPF.